This T cell receptor beta chain was sequenced in a study of T cells after yellow fever vaccination. From the 5' RACE reads, TCRdb called clonotypes with MiXCR, one entry per CDR3 protein. This sample carries more than 300,000 distinct CDR3 sequences, around 4.4% of them seen once, and the ten largest clones take just under 20%. This clonotype was seen a few times. What it binds is not known. The study's findings and limits: One caveat is that FACS-sorted repertoires could contain abundant clonotypes contaminating from the bulk population.

Germline loops: CDR1 MGHRA, CDR2 YSYEKL. This CDR3 has 15 amino acids. V was clipped by 2 bases and J by 2 bases, with 11 bases between them. The source was PBMCs, collected 15 days after the yellow fever booster vaccination. The clonotype was recovered from a man between 18 and 29 years old who received the YFV17D yellow fever vaccine. The J gene is TRBJ2-3, the V gene TRBV4-1; D is unresolved. In nucleotides, the CDR3 is TGCGCCAGCAGCCAACGACTGGAAAACACAGATACGCAGTATTTT. Protein sequence: CASSQRLENTDTQYF.